The present TCR beta chain was sequenced within a study of control samples from healthy donors and cancer patients. This clone occurred once. The CDR3 runs to 14 residues. Germline V gives CDR1 MDHEN, CDR2 SYDVKM. V lost 5 bases, J lost 4 bases, and 14 bases lay in between. Profiled with immunoSEQ multiplex PCR; TCRdb holds only in-frame clones, not every one. The data show 100,000 to 150,000 clones, with around 90% seen just once and approximately 2.7% held by the top ten. The chain employs TRBV28 and TRBJ1-2; D is possibly TRBD1 (6 bases). The sequence came from a man in his late teens or twenties in good health. The sequenced sample was blood. This CDR3 is CASSPQTGFYGYTF. CDR3 DNA: TGTGCCAGCAGTCCACAGACAGGTTTCTATGGCTACACCTTC.